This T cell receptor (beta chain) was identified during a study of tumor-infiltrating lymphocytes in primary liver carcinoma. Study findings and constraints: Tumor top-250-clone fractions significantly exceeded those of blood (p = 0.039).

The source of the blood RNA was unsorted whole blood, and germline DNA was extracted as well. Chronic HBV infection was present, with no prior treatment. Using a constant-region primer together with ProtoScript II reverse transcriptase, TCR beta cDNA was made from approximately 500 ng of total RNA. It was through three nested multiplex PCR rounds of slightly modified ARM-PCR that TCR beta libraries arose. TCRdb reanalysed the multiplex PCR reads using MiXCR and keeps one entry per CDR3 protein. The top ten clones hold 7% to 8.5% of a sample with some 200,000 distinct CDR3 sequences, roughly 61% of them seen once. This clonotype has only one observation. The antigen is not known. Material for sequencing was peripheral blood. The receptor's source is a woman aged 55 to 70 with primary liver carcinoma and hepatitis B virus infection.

The CDR3: CASGLTSGTPSGANVLTF. CDR3 DNA sequence: TGTGCCAGCGGCCTGACGAGCGGGACCCCCTCTGGGGCCAACGTCCTGACTTTC. The chain is built from TRBV7-9 and TRBJ2-6, with TRBD2 identical over 7 bases. Germline V gene data show CDR1 as SEHNR and CDR2 as FQNEAQ (reference sequence). Trimming took 8 bases from V and 0 from J; bases not matched to a gene: 13. The CDR3 sequence is 18 residues long.